This is a list of T cell receptor beta chains from one sample in a study of control samples from healthy donors and cancer patients. Sequencing used immunoSEQ multiplex PCR; TCRdb keeps in-frame clones, though not all of them. The sample consists of some 160,000 clones, approximately 94% of them appearing once. Sequencing input: blood. The source is a woman aged 40 to 50 in good health. CDR3s include the opening cysteine and the closing phenylalanine or tryptophan. Fields, in order: J gene, clone size, V gene, D gene, CDR3 DNA, CDR3 protein. D genes are given only for firm matches. Size is stated for part of the rows, as once, few or many counts, or as a class when the clone is expanded.

j_call: TRBJ2-2
clone_size: NA
v_call: TRBV11-2
d_call: NA
cdr3_nt: TGTGCCAGCAGCCAAGTCAGGACAACCGGGGAGCTGTTTTTT
cdr3_aa: CASSQVRTTGELFF

j_call: TRBJ2-3
clone_size: NA
v_call: TRBV3-1/TRBV3-2
d_call: TRBD2
cdr3_nt: TGTGCCAGCAGCAGACTAAGCGGGAGGGCCGAAATTAGGACAGATACGCAGTATTTT
cdr3_aa: CASSRLSGRAEIRTDTQYF

j_call: TRBJ2-3
clone_size: once
v_call: TRBV13
d_call: NA
cdr3_nt: TGTGCCAGCAGCTTATCCGGGAGCCCCTCAGATACGCAGTATTTT
cdr3_aa: CASSLSGSPSDTQYF

j_call: TRBJ1-3
clone_size: NA
v_call: TRBV6-2/TRBV6-3
d_call: NA
cdr3_nt: TGTGCCAGCAGCTTGTCCGGGGTTTGGAACACCATATATTTT
cdr3_aa: CASSLSGVWNTIYF

j_call: TRBJ1-5
clone_size: NA
v_call: TRBV18
d_call: NA
cdr3_nt: TGTGCCAGCTCACCGACAGTTAGCAATCAGCCCCAGCATTTT
cdr3_aa: CASSPTVSNQPQHF

j_call: TRBJ1-2
clone_size: NA
v_call: TRBV6-2/TRBV6-3
d_call: NA
cdr3_nt: TGTGCCAGCAGTTACTCGAGTAGTAAATATGGCTACACCTTC
cdr3_aa: CASSYSSSKYGYTF

j_call: TRBJ1-2
clone_size: NA
v_call: TRBV5-1
d_call: NA
cdr3_nt: TGCGCCAGCAGCTTGGCTGGGAACTATGGCTACACCTTC
cdr3_aa: CASSLAGNYGYTF

j_call: TRBJ1-1
clone_size: NA
v_call: TRBV29-1
d_call: TRBD1
cdr3_nt: TGCAGCGCCCTGGGACAGAAGAACACTGAAGCTTTCTTT
cdr3_aa: CSALGQKNTEAFF

j_call: TRBJ1-6
clone_size: NA
v_call: TRBV10-3
d_call: NA
cdr3_nt: TGTGCCATCAGTGAGTCGCAGAGGATTGGTTATTCACCCCTCCACTTT
cdr3_aa: CAISESQRIGYSPLHF

j_call: TRBJ2-7
clone_size: NA
v_call: TRBV27
d_call: TRBD1
cdr3_nt: TGTGCCAGCAGCCGGGACAGGGGCACCTACGAGCAGTACTTC
cdr3_aa: CASSRDRGTYEQYF

j_call: TRBJ1-2
clone_size: NA
v_call: TRBV7-8
d_call: NA
cdr3_nt: TGTGCCAGCAGCTTGGTTGAGAGAAGGGCGAACTATGGCTACACCTTC
cdr3_aa: CASSLVERRANYGYTF

j_call: TRBJ1-5
clone_size: NA
v_call: TRBV19
d_call: NA
cdr3_nt: TGTGCCAGTAAACTGACAGGTGGATGGAATCAGCCCCAGCATTTT
cdr3_aa: CASKLTGGWNQPQHF

j_call: TRBJ1-1
clone_size: NA
v_call: TRBV2
d_call: NA
cdr3_nt: TGTGCCAGCAGTATGATGGGAGAAGCTTTCTTT
cdr3_aa: CASSMMGEAFF

j_call: TRBJ2-7
clone_size: NA
v_call: TRBV6-5
d_call: NA
cdr3_nt: TGTGCCAGCAGTTACTCCAGGAGGTCCTACGAGCAGTACTTC
cdr3_aa: CASSYSRRSYEQYF

j_call: TRBJ2-5
clone_size: NA
v_call: TRBV5-4
d_call: NA
cdr3_nt: TGTGCCAGCAGCTTGGCCATCGGTCATGGGACCCAGTACTTC
cdr3_aa: CASSLAIGHGTQYF

j_call: TRBJ2-7
clone_size: NA
v_call: TRBV10-3
d_call: NA
cdr3_nt: TGTGCCATAGCACAGGGACCCGAGCAGTACTTC
cdr3_aa: CAIAQGPEQYF

j_call: TRBJ2-7
clone_size: NA
v_call: TRBV6-5
d_call: NA
cdr3_nt: TGTGCCACCCTATCGGACATTAACCGCTACGAGCAGTACTTC
cdr3_aa: CATLSDINRYEQYF

j_call: TRBJ2-1
clone_size: NA
v_call: TRBV24-1
d_call: TRBD2
cdr3_nt: TGTGCCACCAGTGATTATAGCGGGAGCACCCAGTTCTTC
cdr3_aa: CATSDYSGSTQFF

j_call: TRBJ1-6
clone_size: once
v_call: TRBV6-5
d_call: NA
cdr3_nt: TGTGCCAGCAGTTACGAGACAGATCATTCACCCCTCCACTTT
cdr3_aa: CASSYETDHSPLHF

j_call: TRBJ2-5
clone_size: NA
v_call: TRBV5-1
d_call: TRBD2
cdr3_nt: TGCGCCAGCAGCTTGGCTAGCGGGGGCTCAGAGACCCAGTACTTC
cdr3_aa: CASSLASGGSETQYF

j_call: TRBJ2-1
clone_size: NA
v_call: TRBV10-3
d_call: TRBD2
cdr3_nt: TGTGCCATCAGTCATACTAGCGGGAGGGCCTATGAGCAGTTCTTC
cdr3_aa: CAISHTSGRAYEQFF

j_call: TRBJ1-3
clone_size: NA
v_call: TRBV20-1
d_call: NA
cdr3_nt: TGCAGTGCTAGTAGGCCAGGGCCTGGAAACACCATATATTTT
cdr3_aa: CSASRPGPGNTIYF

j_call: TRBJ1-2
clone_size: NA
v_call: TRBV6-6
d_call: NA
cdr3_nt: TGTGCCAGCAGCCCCGGACAGTTGTATGGCTACACCTTC
cdr3_aa: CASSPGQLYGYTF

j_call: TRBJ1-1
clone_size: NA
v_call: TRBV4-3
d_call: NA
cdr3_nt: TGCGCCAGCAGCCTGCGGACGGGCATGAACACTGAAGCTTTCTTT
cdr3_aa: CASSLRTGMNTEAFF

j_call: TRBJ2-7
clone_size: NA
v_call: TRBV5-4
d_call: NA
cdr3_nt: TGTGCCAGCAGCTTGGATTACGGGACGATGTACGAGCAGTACTTC
cdr3_aa: CASSLDYGTMYEQYF

j_call: TRBJ1-2
clone_size: once
v_call: TRBV7-2
d_call: NA
cdr3_nt: TGTGCCAGCAGCTCCCCCGGGAAAGCAACTGGCTACACCTTC
cdr3_aa: CASSSPGKATGYTF

j_call: TRBJ1-6
clone_size: once
v_call: TRBV7-4
d_call: TRBD1
cdr3_nt: TGTGCCAGCAGGTTAGTCCCACAGGACAGGGGGAGCTCCTATAATTCACCCCTCCACTTT
cdr3_aa: CASRLVPQDRGSSYNSPLHF

j_call: TRBJ1-2
clone_size: NA
v_call: TRBV12-3/TRBV12-4
d_call: TRBD1
cdr3_nt: TGTGCCAGCAGCTCCACAGGGGGGGACGGCTACACCTTC
cdr3_aa: CASSSTGGDGYTF

j_call: TRBJ2-7
clone_size: few
v_call: TRBV5-6
d_call: NA
cdr3_nt: TGTGCCAGCAGCCCAGAGACCACAAGACGGCAGTACTTC
cdr3_aa: CASSPETTRRQYF

j_call: TRBJ1-2
clone_size: NA
v_call: TRBV3-1/TRBV3-2
d_call: TRBD1
cdr3_nt: TGTGCCAGCAGCCAAGCCCGGGACAGCTATGGCTACACCTTC
cdr3_aa: CASSQARDSYGYTF

j_call: TRBJ1-1
clone_size: NA
v_call: TRBV5-1
d_call: NA
cdr3_nt: TGCGCCAGCAGCTTGGACGGAAACCGGCCTGAAGCTTTCTTT
cdr3_aa: CASSLDGNRPEAFF

j_call: TRBJ1-6
clone_size: once
v_call: TRBV7-2
d_call: NA
cdr3_nt: TGTGCCAGCAGCTTAGGACGGAACCTTAATTCACCCCTCCACTTT
cdr3_aa: CASSLGRNLNSPLHF

j_call: TRBJ2-5
clone_size: NA
v_call: TRBV27
d_call: TRBD2
cdr3_nt: TGTGCCAGCAGTTCCGGACTAGCGGGATGGGAGACCCAGTACTTC
cdr3_aa: CASSSGLAGWETQYF

j_call: TRBJ1-1
clone_size: NA
v_call: TRBV6-1
d_call: NA
cdr3_nt: TGTGCCAGCAGTGGCGATCGGGCCCCAACCATGAACACTGAAGCTTTCTTT
cdr3_aa: CASSGDRAPTMNTEAFF

j_call: TRBJ2-7
clone_size: few
v_call: TRBV29-1
d_call: NA
cdr3_nt: TGCAGCGCCGGACAGACGCAACGCCACGAGCAGTACTTC
cdr3_aa: CSAGQTQRHEQYF

j_call: TRBJ2-5
clone_size: NA
v_call: TRBV5-5
d_call: TRBD2
cdr3_nt: TGTGCCAGCAGCGTGGGACTAGCGGGTAGGGAGACCCAGTACTTC
cdr3_aa: CASSVGLAGRETQYF

j_call: TRBJ2-6
clone_size: NA
v_call: TRBV7-8
d_call: NA
cdr3_nt: TGTGCCAGCAGCTTGACAGCCTCTGGGGCCAACGTCCTGACTTTC
cdr3_aa: CASSLTASGANVLTF

j_call: TRBJ2-7
clone_size: NA
v_call: TRBV5-4
d_call: TRBD2
cdr3_nt: TGTGCCAGCTCCCCTAGCGGGGGAGAGTACGAGCAGTACTTC
cdr3_aa: CASSPSGGEYEQYF

j_call: TRBJ2-1
clone_size: NA
v_call: TRBV5-5
d_call: NA
cdr3_nt: TGTGCCAGCAGCTTGGCTCCGGGTGGCGAGCAGTTCTTC
cdr3_aa: CASSLAPGGEQFF

j_call: TRBJ1-1
clone_size: NA
v_call: TRBV5-6
d_call: TRBD1
cdr3_nt: TGTGCCAGCAGCTGGGACAGATTGAACACTGAAGCTTTCTTT
cdr3_aa: CASSWDRLNTEAFF

j_call: TRBJ1-5
clone_size: NA
v_call: TRBV27
d_call: NA
cdr3_nt: TGTGCCAGCAGTTTATCGGGGAGGGACCATCAGCCCCAGCATTTT
cdr3_aa: CASSLSGRDHQPQHF

j_call: TRBJ1-2
clone_size: NA
v_call: TRBV9
d_call: NA
cdr3_nt: TGTGCCAGCAGCGCCCGGACTTATGGCTACACCTTC
cdr3_aa: CASSARTYGYTF

j_call: TRBJ1-5
clone_size: NA
v_call: TRBV10-3
d_call: NA
cdr3_nt: TGTGCCATCAGTCAAGCCCGAGGGTCTGGTCAGCCCCAGCATTTT
cdr3_aa: CAISQARGSGQPQHF

j_call: TRBJ1-1
clone_size: NA
v_call: TRBV7-9
d_call: NA
cdr3_nt: TGTGCCAGCAGCATGTCCGGATATGAAGCTTTCTTT
cdr3_aa: CASSMSGYEAFF

j_call: TRBJ1-3
clone_size: NA
v_call: TRBV7-8
d_call: TRBD1
cdr3_nt: TGTGCCAGCAGCTCCCTGACAGGGGCCTCTGGAAACACCATATATTTT
cdr3_aa: CASSSLTGASGNTIYF

j_call: TRBJ2-3
clone_size: NA
v_call: TRBV9
d_call: NA
cdr3_nt: TGTGCCAGCAGCGTAGAGGTTGGGGTTGTTACAGATACGCAGTATTTT
cdr3_aa: CASSVEVGVVTDTQYF

j_call: TRBJ1-2
clone_size: NA
v_call: TRBV19
d_call: NA
cdr3_nt: TGTGCCAGTAGTATCTCGCAAGACTATGGCTACACCTTC
cdr3_aa: CASSISQDYGYTF

j_call: TRBJ2-5
clone_size: NA
v_call: TRBV5-6
d_call: TRBD1
cdr3_nt: TGTGCCAGCAGCTCGGCTTCACAGGGGGAGCAAGAGACCCAGTACTTC
cdr3_aa: CASSSASQGEQETQYF

j_call: TRBJ1-4
clone_size: once
v_call: TRBV4-1
d_call: NA
cdr3_nt: TGCGCCAGCAGCCAAGAAAGGCGAGCCAGGGCTAAAGAAAAACTGTTTTTT
cdr3_aa: CASSQERRARAKEKLFF

j_call: TRBJ1-2
clone_size: once
v_call: TRBV9
d_call: NA
cdr3_nt: TGTGCCAGCAGCGTGGGGTCCGCTACCATTTATGGCTACACCTTC
cdr3_aa: CASSVGSATIYGYTF

j_call: TRBJ1-4
clone_size: NA
v_call: TRBV4-3
d_call: NA
cdr3_nt: TGCGCCAGCAGCCAAGGTCTCAGTCGGGGGCATTCTGAAAAACTGTTTTTT
cdr3_aa: CASSQGLSRGHSEKLFF

j_call: TRBJ1-2
clone_size: NA
v_call: TRBV25-1
d_call: NA
cdr3_nt: TGTGCCAGCAGTGGCTCCCCGGAGACCGATGGCTACACCTTC
cdr3_aa: CASSGSPETDGYTF

j_call: TRBJ1-2
clone_size: NA
v_call: TRBV11-1
d_call: TRBD1
cdr3_nt: TGTGCCAGCAGCTTGGACAGGGCGGCTGGCTACACCTTC
cdr3_aa: CASSLDRAAGYTF